Reported below is one T cell receptor beta chain. This sample was taken from a study of blood T cell repertoires in COVID-19. For the study at large: Specimens from acute and convalescent COVID-19 originated in the United States, Italy and Spain. Sources were T cells, B-cell-depleted T cells, or PBMCs; the material itself was cDNA or gDNA.

In germline, CDR1 is MNHEY, CDR2 SMNVEV (reference sequence). V was clipped by 5 bases and J by 6 bases, with 16 bases between them. The CDR3 totals 14 residues. This table comes from immunoSEQ multiplex PCR, and its TCRdb copy is limited to in-frame clones, with some not included. The repertoire consists of about 98,000 clones, with more than 75% occurring once and the leading ten covering 18%. Sequenced: peripheral blood. The V gene is TRBV27, the J gene TRBJ1-2; D may be TRBD1 (6 bases). This TCR was recovered from a man older than 75 with acute or convalescent COVID-19. The CDR3 here is CASSPQGSRNGYTF. DNA for the CDR3: TGTGCCAGCAGTCCACAGGGTTCCAGGAATGGCTACACCTTC.